The source of this T cell receptor (beta chain) is a study of identical twins. The ends lost 3 bases at V and 7 bases at J; junction bases unmatched: 20. This CDR3 is 18 amino acids long. A single record per CDR3 protein comes from TCRdb applying MiXCR to the 5' RACE reads. The sample carries roughly 1,500,000 distinct CDR3 sequences, less than 40% recorded once. Sequenced: cord blood. This chain uses TRBV12-3 or TRBV12-4 with TRBJ2-7, with 8 nucleotides matching TRBD2. The origin of this receptor is a newborn girl in good health. This CDR3 reads CASSFRRGVTNTRNEQYF. The CDR3 nucleotides are TGTGCCAGCAGTTTTCGGCGGGGGGTCACAAACACGAGGAATGAGCAGTACTTC.